The source of this T cell receptor (beta chain) is a study of T cells after yellow fever vaccination. This clonotype was detected a few times. MiXCR, run by TCRdb on the 5' RACE reads, gives a single entry per CDR3 protein. The table lists approximately 330,000 distinct CDR3 sequences, around 13% of them singletons, with 2.5% to 4% in the top ten. Germline assignment: CDR1 LGHDT and CDR2 YNNKEL (reference sequence). V shed 3 bases and J shed 3 bases, with 8 bases lying between them. The CDR3 loop spans 13 amino acids. The sequences come from CD4+ T cells sorted from PBMCs, collected 15 days after the yellow fever booster vaccination. The clonotype was recovered from a man between 18 and 29 years old who received the YFV17D yellow fever vaccine. The chain has TRBV3-1 and TRBJ2-5; D gene ambiguous. The CDR3: CASSQNAKETQYF. CDR3 sequence (DNA): TGTGCCAGCAGCCAGAACGCAAAAGAGACCCAGTACTTC.